A single sample gave rise to the 5 T cell receptor beta chains below, sequenced in a study of regulatory T cells in long-lasting Graves disease. Through Arm-PCR of CDR3 regions and iRepertoire HTBI primers, TCR beta libraries were built. TCRdb analysed the multiplex PCR reads with MiXCR anew, one entry per CDR3 protein. Of over 650,000 distinct CDR3 sequences in the sample, approximately 29% were seen once. Time point specified: persistent/refractory GD, antithyroid drugs over 5 years with positive TRAb. The TCR library was made from RNA that had been extracted from PBMCs in TRIzol. Material: peripheral blood mononuclear cells (PBMCs), obtained when the disease was refractory, from a patient treated with antithyroid drugs. Receptor source: a female donor with Graves disease.

V gene TRBV7-6 combines with J gene TRBJ1-1; no clear D. Germline lookup yields CDR1 SGHVS and CDR2 FNYEAQ. The CDR3 covers 13 residues. Trimming removed 5 bases at V and 1 base at J, with 8 bases between. The CDR3 nucleotides read TGTGCCAGCAGCCCCGCTTCGAACACTGAAGCTTTCTTT. Its translation: CASSPASNTEAFF.

This clonotype was detected many times. The rearrangement uses TRBV12-3 or TRBV12-4 and TRBJ1-1; 9 bases are a match to TRBD1. V shed 5 bases and J 11 bases; nucleotides not matched to a gene: 3. This CDR3 region has 11 residues. CDR3: CASSMTGGAFF. In DNA form, the CDR3 reads TGTGCCAGCAGTATGACAGGGGGGGCTTTCTTT.

The V gene is TRBV7-9, the J gene TRBJ2-2; D not resolved. V was clipped by 3 bases and J by 7 bases, with 6 bases between them. This CDR3 spans 12 amino acids. Germline assignment: CDR1 SEHNR and CDR2 FQNEAQ (reference sequence). The chain's CDR3 is CASSFGIGELFF. As DNA, the CDR3 is TGTGCCAGCAGCTTCGGCATCGGGGAGCTGTTTTTT. Drawing the rest from reference TRBV7-9 and TRBJ2-2, the complete variable domain is DTGVSQNPRHKITKRGQNVTFRCDPISEHNRLYWYRQTLGQGPEFLTYFQNEAQLEKSRLLSDRFSAERPKGSFSTLEIQRTEQGDSAMYLCASSFGIGELFFGEGSRLTVL.

V and J are TRBV2 and TRBJ2-4; 8 bases align to TRBD1. V gave up 4 bases and J gave up 8 bases; unmatched junction bases: 7. The germline gives CDR1 SNHLY, CDR2 FYNNEI. This CDR3 has 14 amino acids. DNA for the CDR3: TGTGCCAGCAGTGGCGACAGGGGAGTGGACATTCAGTACTTC. This encodes CASSGDRGVDIQYF.

In this sample, this clonotype turned up a few times. The chain employs TRBV20-1 and TRBJ2-5; D gene uncertain. The CDR3 is 15 residues long. Germline V gene data show CDR1 as DFQATT and CDR2 as SNEGSKA (reference sequence). For the CDR3, the DNA is TGCAGCGCTTCGACGTTTTGGGGTCGACAAGAGACCCAGTACTTC. Amino acids: CSASTFWGRQETQYF.